Included here is one TCR beta chain sequence, with context. Libraries were prepared by immunoSEQ multiplex PCR; TCRdb keeps only in-frame clonotypes and omits some of them. The profile covers some 300,000 clones, with 85% to 90% appearing a single time and almost 9.5% taken by the ten largest. The sample belongs to a study of blood T cell repertoires in COVID-19. This CDR3 is 17 amino acids long. The germline gives CDR1 KGHSH, CDR2 LQKENI. V lost 5 bases to trimming and J lost 0 bases; unmatched junction nucleotides: 7. The sequence came from a woman aged 25 to 39 who had recovered from COVID-19. The V gene is TRBV18, the J gene TRBJ2-6, with 7 nucleotides matching TRBD1. Sequenced: PBMCs or T cells enriched from blood (not recorded which). DNA for the CDR3: TGTGCCAGCTCAGTCACAGGGGTAAGCTCTGGGGCCAACGTCCTGACTTTC. Its protein is CASSVTGVSSGANVLTF.